This entry is about one T cell receptor (beta chain). Trimming took 10 bases from V and 2 from J; bases not matched to a gene: 6. The CDR3 has 13 residues. The data originate from a study of blood T cell repertoires in COVID-19. Clones were sequenced by immunoSEQ multiplex PCR, and TCRdb holds only the in-frame ones, with some missing. The sample holds about 46,000 clones, roughly 86% seen once. The specimen was peripheral blood. The receptor was derived from a man in his sixties with active or convalescent COVID-19. This chain links TRBV12-3 or TRBV12-4 with TRBJ2-7, with 9 positions matching TRBD1. CDR3 protein: CATGTGITYEQYF. The CDR3 coding sequence is TGTGCCACCGGGACAGGGATAACCTACGAGCAGTACTTC.